Below are 21 T cell receptor beta chains sequenced from a single sample in a study of shared clonotypes between healthy human individuals. Repertoires were generated with immunoSEQ multiplex PCR, while TCRdb's copy carries only in-frame clones and drops some. This sample carries about 2.3 million clones, approximately 95% of them seen once, and the ten largest clones take roughly 0.36%. The sequenced sample was naive CD4+ T cells from PBMCs. As for subset: CD45RA+ positively selected. These receptors were obtained from a man younger than 35 in good health. Some clones in this sample may be carry-over from other donors' samples.

The rearrangement uses TRBV27 and TRBJ2-7; the D gene is possibly TRBD1 (6 bases). The germline CDR1 and CDR2 sequences are MNHEY and SMNVEV (reference sequence). Deletions cut 8 bases from V and 1 base from J, with 18 bases between. The CDR3 contains 15 residues. The CDR3 loop reads CASRTDRLGSYEQYF. The CDR3 bases are TGTGCCAGCCGCACCGACAGGCTAGGGTCCTACGAGCAGTACTTC.

V and J are TRBV10-2 and TRBJ2-3, with 7 bases identical to TRBD2. Germline V gene sequence: CDR1 WSHSY, CDR2 SAAADI. This CDR3 is built from 14 residues. Trimming cost V 4 bases and J 4 bases; bases outside gene matches: 5. DNA for the CDR3: TGCGCCAGCAGTGGGCGGGAGCGGGCAGATACGCAGTATTTT. Its protein is CASSGRERADTQYF.

The J gene is TRBJ2-2, the V gene TRBV28; the D is unclear. Trimming removed 3 bases at V and 3 bases at J, with 17 bases between. The CDR3 is 17 amino acids. The germline V gene has CDR1 MDHEN and CDR2 SYDVKM. The CDR3 sequence is CASSFVARVRYTGELFF. The CDR3 DNA sequence: TGTGCCAGCAGTTTTGTGGCTCGAGTCAGGTACACCGGGGAGCTGTTTTTT.

CDR3 DNA sequence: TGCGCCAGCAGCGATCCTAGCGGGAGTTCCTACGAGCAGTACTTC. It is translated as CASSDPSGSSYEQYF. J is TRBJ2-7 and V is TRBV5-1, with 10 bases aligning to TRBD2. CDR3 length: 15 residues. Germline V gives CDR1 SGHRS, CDR2 YFSETQ. The junction had 5 bases not matched to a gene; V was cut back by 4 bases and J by 1 base.

About this clone itself: The junction shows a germline mismatch at one end, possibly a read error. The rearrangement uses TRBV5-1 and TRBJ2-1, with D maybe TRBD1 (5 bases). Germline V gene sequence: CDR1 SGHRS, CDR2 YFSETQ. This CDR3 region has 14 residues. The CDR3 DNA sequence: TGCGCCAGCAGTTTGGGGCTGCCAGACAATGAGCAGTTCTTC. It translates to CASSLGLPDNEQFF. Looking up the rest from reference TRBV5-1 and TRBJ2-1 gives the full variable domain: KAGVTQTPRYLIKTRGQQVTLSCSPISGHRSVSWYQQTPGQGLQFLFEYFSETQRNKGNFPGRFSGRQFSNSRSEMNVSTLELGDSALYLCASSLGLPDNEQFFGPGTRLTVL.

This clone has a single count. The rearrangement links TRBV21-1 to TRBJ2-1; the D segment call TRBD2 is taken from the table without a DNA check. TRBV21-1 is described as a pseudogene. The CDR3 loop spans 15 amino acids. CDR3 bases: TGTGCCAGCAGCAATGTCGTGAGCTCCTACAATGAGCAGTTCTTC. This translates into CASSNVVSSYNEQFF.

To note about this clone: Other DNA sequences in this specimen translate into the identical CDR3. The rearrangement uses TRBV28 and TRBJ2-7, with 7 bases that match TRBD2. With 8 bases clipped from V and 0 bases from J, the junction kept 4 bases outside the gene matches. CDR3 length equals 13 residues. Per the germline V gene, CDR1 is MDHEN and CDR2 is SYDVKM. The CDR3 loop is CASSGGSSYEQYF. In nucleotides, the CDR3 is TGTGCCAGCTCCGGGGGGAGCTCCTACGAGCAGTACTTC. The whole variable domain, remainder taken from reference TRBV28 and TRBJ2-7, is DVKVTQSSRYLVKRTGEKVFLECVQDMDHENMFWYRQDPGLGLRLIYFSYDVKMKEKGDIPEGYSVSREKKERFSLILESASTNQTSMYLCASSGGSSYEQYFGPGTRLTVT.

The chain combines TRBV11-2 with TRBJ1-1; TRBD1 matches 10 bases. V was clipped by 6 bases and J by 4 bases; unmatched bases: 14. Germline values: CDR1 SGHAT, CDR2 FQNNGV. This CDR3 is built from 17 residues. CDR3 region: CASSRGTGAVRVTEAFF. In DNA form, the CDR3 reads TGTGCCAGCAGTCGCGGGACAGGGGCCGTAAGGGTCACTGAAGCTTTCTTT.

The V gene is TRBV18, the J gene TRBJ2-7, with D perhaps matching TRBD1 (6 bases). Germline CDR1 is KGHSH and CDR2 is LQKENI. V lost 3 bases, J lost 5 bases, and 11 bases lay in between. This CDR3 contains 13 residues. In DNA, the CDR3 is TGTGCCAGCTCACCCCAGGGGTCCGACGAGCAGTACTTC. Residues: CASSPQGSDEQYF.

The V call is TRBV7-8, the J call TRBJ2-2, with D tentatively TRBD2 (5 bases). The CDR3 is 16 residues long. Per germline, CDR1 SGHVS and CDR2 FQNEAQ. Trimming cost V 2 bases and J 6 bases, with 16 bases left between them. For the CDR3, the DNA is TGTGCCAGCAGCTTAACGGAGGCAGAATCCGCCGGGGAGCTGTTTTTT. Translating it yields CASSLTEAESAGELFF. The variable domain in full, with the rest retrieved from reference TRBV7-8 and TRBJ2-2, is GAGVSQSPRYKVAKRGQDVALRCDPISGHVSLFWYQQALGQGPEFLTYFQNEAQLDKSGLPSDRFFAERPEGSVSTLKIQRTQQEDSAVYLCASSLTEAESAGELFFGEGSRLTVL.

This sequence joins TRBV7-3 and TRBJ2-2, with 9 positions matching TRBD2. With V trimmed by 1 base and J by 7 bases, 10 bases remained unmatched. CDR1 and CDR2 (germline): SGHTA, FQGTGA. This CDR3 spans 17 amino acids. The CDR3: CASSLIGSGSFGGELFF. Here the CDR3 DNA reads TGTGCCAGCAGCTTAATAGGTAGCGGGAGCTTCGGCGGGGAGCTGTTTTTT.

This clone was observed once. As the CDR3 is not closed by the conserved phenylalanine or tryptophan, this likely results from a read error. The DNA is omitted, as the CDR3 cannot be located on it reliably, and the CDR3 follows TCRdb's listing. The CDR3 protein is CASSPLGRLLN. The chain carries TRBV27 and TRBJ1-2. The CDR3 length equals 11 residues, ends included. Germline loops: CDR1 MNHEY, CDR2 SMNVEV (reference sequence).

The chain uses TRBV7-9 and TRBJ2-3; TRBD2 matches 7 bases. This CDR3 region has 17 residues. Trimming cost V 1 base and J 2 bases; bases outside gene matches: 9. CDR1 SEHNR and CDR2 FQNEAQ come from the germline V gene (reference sequence). CDR3 residues: CASSLVWPSGTTDTQYF. The CDR3, as DNA: TGTGCCAGCAGCTTAGTCTGGCCTAGCGGCACCACAGATACGCAGTATTTT.

This chain connects TRBV7-9 to TRBJ1-2; D is undetermined. V lost 1 base, J lost 8 bases, and 8 bases lay in between. CDR1 and CDR2 (germline): SEHNR, FQNEAQ (reference sequence). This CDR3 comprises 12 residues. The CDR3 reads CASSLVGEGYTF. CDR3 coding DNA: TGTGCCAGCAGCTTAGTCGGGGAGGGCTACACCTTC.

The gene calls are TRBV5-5 and TRBJ1-5, with D maybe TRBD1 (6 bases). V was shortened by 0 bases and J by 4 bases, with 8 bases between the two germline ends. The CDR3 runs to 14 residues. Looked up from germline, CDR1 is SGHKS and CDR2 is YYEKEE (reference sequence). DNA for the CDR3: TGTGCCAGCAGCTTGGACAGGGAGAATCAGCCCCAGCATTTT. It translates to CASSLDRENQPQHF.

This clone was observed once. The chain employs TRBV5-1 and TRBJ1-4; D unresolved. The CDR3 is made up of 15 amino acids. The germline CDR1 and CDR2 sequences are SGHRS and YFSETQ. Deletions cut 5 bases from V and 2 bases from J, with 13 bases between. The CDR3 protein is CASRPRAGTNEKLFF. DNA of the CDR3: TGCGCCAGCAGGCCCCGCGCGGGGACTAATGAAAAACTGTTTTTT.

This sequence joins TRBV7-2 and TRBJ2-1; 10 bases map to TRBD2. The CDR3 has 14 residues. From germline, CDR1 is SGHTA and CDR2 FQGNSA. J lost 9 bases, V lost 6 bases, and 8 bases had no gene match. Written as DNA, the CDR3 is TGTGCCAGCAGTCCTGAATCTAGCGGGAGTGAGCAGTTCTTC. It is translated as CASSPESSGSEQFF.

The V and J genes are TRBV19 and TRBJ1-2, with 9 bases that match TRBD1. Trimming at V came to 5 bases and at J to 7 bases, leaving 5 bases not matched to a gene. Germline V gene sequence: CDR1 LNHDA, CDR2 SQIVND (reference sequence). This CDR3 comprises 13 residues. This CDR3 reads CASSGDRAGGYTF. The CDR3 nucleotides read TGTGCCAGTAGTGGGGACAGGGCAGGTGGCTACACCTTC. The whole variable domain, remainder taken from reference TRBV19 and TRBJ1-2, is DGGITQSPKYLFRKEGQNVTLSCEQNLNHDAMYWYRQDPGQGLRLIYYSQIVNDFQKGDIAEGYSVSREKKESFPLTVTSAQKNPTAFYLCASSGDRAGGYTFGSGTRLTVV.

The rearrangement joins TRBV13 to TRBJ2-7, with TRBD1 matching over 7 bases. After removal of 3 bases from V and 1 base from J, the junction contained 12 bases not matched to a gene. The CDR3 loop spans 17 amino acids. Germline lookup yields CDR1 PRHDT and CDR2 FYEKMQ (reference sequence). The CDR3 loop reads CASSFRDSRVTSYEQYF. The CDR3 bases are TGTGCCAGCAGCTTTCGGGACAGCCGCGTCACTTCCTACGAGCAGTACTTC.

V and J are TRBV18 and TRBJ2-1; 8 bases are shared with TRBD2. J lost 0 bases, V lost 3 bases, and 10 bases had no gene match. The germline V gene has CDR1 KGHSH and CDR2 LQKENI. The CDR3 runs 18 residues. The CDR3 protein is CASSPLEGGRSSYNEQFF. The CDR3 region has the DNA TGTGCCAGCTCACCTCTGGAGGGCGGGAGGAGCTCCTACAATGAGCAGTTCTTC.

This chain uses TRBV6-1 with TRBJ1-4; 7 positions agree with TRBD1. This CDR3 has 15 amino acids. The germline V gene encodes CDR1 MNHNS and CDR2 SASEGT. With 2 bases clipped from V and 8 bases from J, the junction kept 8 bases outside the gene matches. CDR3 in amino acids: CASSENWTGDEKLFF. CDR3 nucleotides: TGTGCCAGCAGTGAAAACTGGACAGGTGACGAAAAACTGTTTTTT.